This T cell receptor (beta chain) originates from a study of blood T cell repertoires in COVID-19. Assay: immunoSEQ multiplex PCR; the TCRdb copy retains only in-frame clones and omits some. The data contain about 300,000 clones, roughly 90% of them singletons. J lost 5 bases, V lost 7 bases, and 11 bases had no gene match. The germline V gene encodes CDR1 LNHDA and CDR2 SQIVND (reference sequence). This CDR3 has 15 residues. The V call is TRBV19, the J call TRBJ2-1; 7 bases line up with TRBD2. Material for sequencing was PBMCs or T cells enriched from blood (not recorded which). The source is a woman between 18 and 29 years old with acute COVID-19. Written as DNA, the CDR3 is TGTGCCAGTACCGGTGCCTCTAGCGGCGACAATGAGCAGTTCTTC. This sequence encodes CASTGASSGDNEQFF.